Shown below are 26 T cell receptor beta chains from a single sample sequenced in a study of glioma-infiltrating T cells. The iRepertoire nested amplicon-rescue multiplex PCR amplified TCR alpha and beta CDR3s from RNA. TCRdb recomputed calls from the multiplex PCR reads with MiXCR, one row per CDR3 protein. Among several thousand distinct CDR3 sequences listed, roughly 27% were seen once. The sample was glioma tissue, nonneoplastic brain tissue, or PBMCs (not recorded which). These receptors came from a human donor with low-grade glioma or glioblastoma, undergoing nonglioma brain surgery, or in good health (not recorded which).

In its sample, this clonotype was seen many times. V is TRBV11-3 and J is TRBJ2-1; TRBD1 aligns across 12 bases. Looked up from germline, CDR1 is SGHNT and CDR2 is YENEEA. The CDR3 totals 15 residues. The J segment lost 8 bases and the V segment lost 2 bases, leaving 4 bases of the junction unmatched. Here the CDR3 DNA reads TGTGCCAGCAGCTTATTGGGACAGGGGGCCCATGAGCAGTTCTTC. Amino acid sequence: CASSLLGQGAHEQFF.

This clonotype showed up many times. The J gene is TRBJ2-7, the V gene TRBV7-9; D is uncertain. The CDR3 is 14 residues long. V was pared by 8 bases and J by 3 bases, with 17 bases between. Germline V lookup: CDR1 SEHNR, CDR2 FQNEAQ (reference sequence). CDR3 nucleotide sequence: TGTGCCAGCTCTCGGAGTTCCTTTTACTACGAGCAGTACTTC. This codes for CASSRSSFYYEQYF.

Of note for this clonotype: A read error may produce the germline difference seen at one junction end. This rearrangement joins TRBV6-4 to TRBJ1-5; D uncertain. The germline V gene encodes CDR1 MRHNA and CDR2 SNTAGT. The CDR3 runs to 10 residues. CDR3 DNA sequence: TGTGCCAGCGGTGATCAGCCCCTGGATTTT. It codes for CASGDQPLDF.

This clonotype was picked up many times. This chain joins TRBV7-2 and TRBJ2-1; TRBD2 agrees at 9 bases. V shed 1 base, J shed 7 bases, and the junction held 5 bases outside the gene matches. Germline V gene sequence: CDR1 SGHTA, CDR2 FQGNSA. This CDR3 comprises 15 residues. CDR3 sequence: CASSLVLAGTNEQFF. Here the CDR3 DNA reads TGTGCCAGCAGCTTAGTACTAGCGGGTACGAATGAGCAGTTCTTC.

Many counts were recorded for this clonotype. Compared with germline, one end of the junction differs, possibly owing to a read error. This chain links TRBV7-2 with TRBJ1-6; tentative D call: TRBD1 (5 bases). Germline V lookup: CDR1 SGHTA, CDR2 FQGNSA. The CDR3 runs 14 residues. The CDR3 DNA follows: TGTGCCAGCAACTCTAGACAGAATAATCCACCCCTCCACTTT. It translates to CASNSRQNNPPLHF. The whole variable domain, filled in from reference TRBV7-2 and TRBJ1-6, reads GAGVSQSPSNKVTEKGKDVELRCDPISGHTALYWYRQSLGQGLEFLIYFQGNSAPDKSGLPSDRFSAERTGGSVSTLTIQRTQQEDSAVYLCASNSRQNNPPLHFGNGTRLTVT.

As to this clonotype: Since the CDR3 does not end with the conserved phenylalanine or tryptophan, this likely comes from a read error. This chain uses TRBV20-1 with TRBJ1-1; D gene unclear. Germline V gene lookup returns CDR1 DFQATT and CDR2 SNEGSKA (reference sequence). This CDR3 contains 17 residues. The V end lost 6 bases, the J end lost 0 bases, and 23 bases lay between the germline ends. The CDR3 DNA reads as TGCAGTGCCGCGCATAGTCCCGGCCGGCTTTTGAACACTGAAGCTTTCGTT. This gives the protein CSAAHSPGRLLNTEAFV.

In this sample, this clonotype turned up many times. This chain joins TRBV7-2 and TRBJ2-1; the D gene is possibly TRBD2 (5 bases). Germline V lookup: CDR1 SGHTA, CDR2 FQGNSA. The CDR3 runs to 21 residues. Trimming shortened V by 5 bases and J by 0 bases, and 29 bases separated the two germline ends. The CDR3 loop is CASSHPPGLGEEESSYNEQFF. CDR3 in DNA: TGTGCCAGCAGCCACCCTCCCGGACTCGGCGAAGAGGAAAGCTCCTACAATGAGCAGTTCTTC.

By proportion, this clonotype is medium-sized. This chain's CDR3 is CASSQNSDATNEKLFF. For the CDR3, the DNA is TGTGCCAGCTCCCAAAATTCAGATGCAACTAATGAAAAACTGTTTTTT. The chain employs TRBV18 and TRBJ1-4; D not certain. Trimming left V 6 bases short and J 0 bases short, with 14 bases between. The length of the CDR3 is 16 residues. CDR1 is KGHSH and CDR2 is LQKENI in the germline V gene.

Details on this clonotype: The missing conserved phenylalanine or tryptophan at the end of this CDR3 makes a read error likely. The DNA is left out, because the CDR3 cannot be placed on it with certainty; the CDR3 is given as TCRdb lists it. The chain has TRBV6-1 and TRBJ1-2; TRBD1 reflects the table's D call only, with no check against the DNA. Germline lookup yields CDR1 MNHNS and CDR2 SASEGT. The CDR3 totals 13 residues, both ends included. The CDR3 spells CASRFGPNDGAPV.

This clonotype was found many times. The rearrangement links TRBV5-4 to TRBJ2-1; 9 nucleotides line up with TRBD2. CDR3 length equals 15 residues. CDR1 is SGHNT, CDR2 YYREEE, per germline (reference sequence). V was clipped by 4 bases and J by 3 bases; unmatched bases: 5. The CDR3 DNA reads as TGTGCCAGCAGCCTACCTAGCGGGAACTACAATGAGCAGTTCTTC. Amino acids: CASSLPSGNYNEQFF.

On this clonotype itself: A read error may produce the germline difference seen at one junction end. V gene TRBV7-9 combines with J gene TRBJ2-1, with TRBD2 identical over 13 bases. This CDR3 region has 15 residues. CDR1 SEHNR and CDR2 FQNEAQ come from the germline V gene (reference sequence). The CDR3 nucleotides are TGTGCCAGTAGCTTAATCGGACTAGCGGGAGTCGAGAAGTTCTTC. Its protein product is CASSLIGLAGVEKFF.

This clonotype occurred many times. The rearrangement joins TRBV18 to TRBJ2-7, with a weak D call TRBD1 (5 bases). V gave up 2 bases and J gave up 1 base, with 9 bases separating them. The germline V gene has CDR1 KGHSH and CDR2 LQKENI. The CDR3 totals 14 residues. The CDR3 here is CASSPMDTSYEQYF. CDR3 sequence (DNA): TGTGCCAGCTCACCAATGGACACTTCCTACGAGCAGTACTTC.

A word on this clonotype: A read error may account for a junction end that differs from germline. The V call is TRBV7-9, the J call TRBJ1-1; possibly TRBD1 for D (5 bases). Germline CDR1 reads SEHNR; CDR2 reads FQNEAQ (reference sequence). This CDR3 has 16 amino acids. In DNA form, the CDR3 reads TGTTCCCGCAGCCAACTGGGGCAGCTGATGAACCCTGACGCTTTCTTT. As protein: CSRSQLGQLMNPDAFF.

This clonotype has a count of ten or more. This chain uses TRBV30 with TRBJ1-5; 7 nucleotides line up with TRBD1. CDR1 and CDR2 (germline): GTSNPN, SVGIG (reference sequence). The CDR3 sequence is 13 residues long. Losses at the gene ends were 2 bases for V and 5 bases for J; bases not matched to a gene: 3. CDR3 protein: CAWSQGEDQPQHF. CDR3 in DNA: TGTGCCTGGAGTCAGGGGGAGGATCAGCCCCAGCATTTT. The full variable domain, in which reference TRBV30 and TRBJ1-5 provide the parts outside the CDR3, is SQTIHQWPATLVQPVGSPLSLECTVEGTSNPNLYWYRQAAGRGLQLLFYSVGIGQISSEVPQNLSASRPQDRQFILSSKKLLLSDSGFYLCAWSQGEDQPQHFGDGTRLSIL.

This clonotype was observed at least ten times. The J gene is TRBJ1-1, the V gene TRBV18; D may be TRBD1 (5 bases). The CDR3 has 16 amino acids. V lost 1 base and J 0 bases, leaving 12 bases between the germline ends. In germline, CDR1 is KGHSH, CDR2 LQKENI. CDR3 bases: TGTGCCAGCTCACCACAGGCAGGGACGATGAACACTGAAGCTTTCTTT. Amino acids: CASSPQAGTMNTEAFF.

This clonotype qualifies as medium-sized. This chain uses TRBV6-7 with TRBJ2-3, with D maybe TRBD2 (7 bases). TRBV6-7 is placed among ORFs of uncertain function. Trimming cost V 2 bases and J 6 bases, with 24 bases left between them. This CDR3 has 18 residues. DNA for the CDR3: TGTGCCAGCAGTTACGCCCTCCCCCCTCGGACAGCGGGGGATACGCAGTATTTT. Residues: CASSYALPPRTAGDTQYF.

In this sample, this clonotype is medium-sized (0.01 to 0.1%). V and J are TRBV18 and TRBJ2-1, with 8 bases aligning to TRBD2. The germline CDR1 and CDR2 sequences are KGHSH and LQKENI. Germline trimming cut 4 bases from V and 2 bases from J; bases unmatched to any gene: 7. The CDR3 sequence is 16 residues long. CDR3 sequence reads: CASSLDSGTAYNEQFF. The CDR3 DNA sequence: TGTGCCAGCTCACTGGATAGCGGGACCGCCTACAATGAGCAGTTCTTC.

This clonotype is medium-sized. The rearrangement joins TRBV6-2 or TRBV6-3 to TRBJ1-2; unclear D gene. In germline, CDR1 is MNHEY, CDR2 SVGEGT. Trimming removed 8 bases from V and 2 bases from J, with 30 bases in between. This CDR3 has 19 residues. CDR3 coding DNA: TGTGCCAGCTGCATACTCCCCGATTTAGGAACCTCGTCAAACTATGGCTACACCTTC. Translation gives CASCILPDLGTSSNYGYTF.

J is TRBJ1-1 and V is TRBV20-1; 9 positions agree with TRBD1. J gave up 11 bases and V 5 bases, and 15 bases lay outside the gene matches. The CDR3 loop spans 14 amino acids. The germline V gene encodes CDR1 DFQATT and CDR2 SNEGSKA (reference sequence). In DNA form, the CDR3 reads TGCAGTGCTGGGACGAACCACAGGGGGCTCTCCGCTTTCTTT. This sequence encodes CSAGTNHRGLSAFF.

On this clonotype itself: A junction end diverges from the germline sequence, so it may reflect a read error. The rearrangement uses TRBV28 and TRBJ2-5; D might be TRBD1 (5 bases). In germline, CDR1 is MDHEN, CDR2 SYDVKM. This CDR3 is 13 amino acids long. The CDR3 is CASRTGAQETQYF. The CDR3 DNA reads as TGTGCCAGCAGAACTGGGGCACAAGAGACCCAGTACTTT. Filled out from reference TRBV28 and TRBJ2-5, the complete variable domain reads DVKVTQSSRYLVKRTGEKVFLECVQDMDHENMFWYRQDPGLGLRLIYFSYDVKMKEKGDIPEGYSVSREKKERFSLILESASTNQTSMYLCASRTGAQETQYFGPGTRLLVL.

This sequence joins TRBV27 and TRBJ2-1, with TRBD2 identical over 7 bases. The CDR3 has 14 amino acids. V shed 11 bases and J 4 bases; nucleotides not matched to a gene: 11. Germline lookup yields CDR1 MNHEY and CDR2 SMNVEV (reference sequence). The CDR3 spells CARGHSGTYNEQFF. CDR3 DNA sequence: TGTGCCCGCGGTCACAGCGGGACGTACAATGAGCAGTTCTTC.

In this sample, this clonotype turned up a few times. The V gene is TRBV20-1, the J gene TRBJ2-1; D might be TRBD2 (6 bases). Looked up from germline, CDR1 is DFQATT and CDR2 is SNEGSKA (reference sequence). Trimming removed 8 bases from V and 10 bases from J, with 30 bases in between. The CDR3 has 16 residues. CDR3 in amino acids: CSTPPPPGTPRVEQFF. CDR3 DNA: TGCAGTACCCCCCCCCCCCCCGGGACTCCTCGGGTCGAGCAGTTCTTC.

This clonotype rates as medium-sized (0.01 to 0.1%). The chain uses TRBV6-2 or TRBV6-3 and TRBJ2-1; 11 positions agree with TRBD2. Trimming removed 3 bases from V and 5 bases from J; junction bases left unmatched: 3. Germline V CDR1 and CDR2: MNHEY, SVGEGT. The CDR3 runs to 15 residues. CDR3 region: CASSYRLAGNNEQFF. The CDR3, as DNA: TGTGCCAGCAGTTATCGACTAGCGGGGAACAATGAGCAGTTCTTC.

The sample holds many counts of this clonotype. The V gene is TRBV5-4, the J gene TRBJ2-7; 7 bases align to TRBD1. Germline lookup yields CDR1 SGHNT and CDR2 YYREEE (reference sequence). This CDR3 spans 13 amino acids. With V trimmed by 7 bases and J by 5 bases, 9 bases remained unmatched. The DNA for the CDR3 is TGTGCCAGCGGACGACAGGGTTCGGACGAGCAGTACGTC. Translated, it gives CASGRQGSDEQYV.

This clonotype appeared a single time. CDR3 amino acids: CSPPPLFF. The CDR3 nucleotides are TGCAGTCCTCCCCCCCTCTTCTTC. The chain employs TRBV20-1 and TRBJ2-1; D is unclear. This CDR3 has 8 residues. Trimming stripped 8 bases from V and 16 bases from J, with 12 bases between. Germline V gives CDR1 DFQATT, CDR2 SNEGSKA (reference sequence).

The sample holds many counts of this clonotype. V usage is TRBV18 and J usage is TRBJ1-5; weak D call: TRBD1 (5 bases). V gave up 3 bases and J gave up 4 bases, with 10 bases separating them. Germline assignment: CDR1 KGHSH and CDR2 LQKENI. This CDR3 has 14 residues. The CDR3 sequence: CASSPSGTNQPQHF. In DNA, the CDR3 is TGTGCCAGCTCACCGTCCGGGACGAATCAGCCCCAGCATTTT.